This T cell receptor (beta chain) originates from a study of CD8 T cells in ankylosing spondylitis. Overall study findings and caveats: Seemingly distinctive of ankylosing spondylitis blood was a TCR beta motif formed by eight highly homologous variants. Matched ankylosing spondylitis synovial fluid reportedly showed significant enrichment of disease-linked clones.

The table lists this clonotype with a few counts. Its antigen is not known. CDR3 size: 18 residues. J lost 0 bases, V lost 4 bases, and 6 bases had no gene match. Quantitative 5'-RACE with molecular barcodes generated TCR beta libraries. Each CDR3 protein gets one entry after TCRdb re-called the 5' RACE reads with MiXCR. The sample includes 250,000 or so distinct CDR3 sequences, 20% to 30% of them seen just once. Sequenced input: blood, either unsorted or a sorted T cell fraction (not recorded which). V and J are TRBV12-3 or TRBV12-4 and TRBJ2-3, with 14 bases fitting TRBD2. The receptor comes from a male donor with ankylosing spondylitis or in good health (not recorded which). CDR3 sequence reads: CASSSGTSGGPSTDTQYF. The CDR3 DNA is TGTGCCAGCAGTTCCGGGACTAGCGGGGGACCTAGCACAGATACGCAGTATTTT.